This TCR beta chain was found in a study of shared clonotypes between healthy human individuals. General observations from the study: Depth of sequencing was expected to influence donor clonotype sharing.

What was sequenced on ten immunoSEQ deep assay plates was unsorted PBMC DNA. TCRdb keeps only in-frame clones here, not all; method: immunoSEQ multiplex PCR. Of around 440,000 clones listed, about 74% are singletons. Comment on this clone: Its target is not known. The likely explanation is a read error, given a far larger clone one base away. The sample holds other DNA sequences that translate to the same CDR3.

Healthy adults negative for HIV, lacking recent acute infections or vaccinations, served as donors. This TCR was sampled from a middle-aged woman in good health. Some clones in this sample may be carry-over from other donors' samples. Sample: PBMCs.

The CDR3 loop is CAWGSDYGYTF. DNA for the CDR3: TGTGCCTGGGGGAGTGACTATGGCTACACCTTC. The rearrangement uses TRBV30 and TRBJ1-2; D not resolved. Germline V lookup: CDR1 GTSNPN, CDR2 SVGIG (reference sequence). This CDR3 has 11 amino acids. V was trimmed by 5 bases and J by 3 bases, leaving 7 bases between them.